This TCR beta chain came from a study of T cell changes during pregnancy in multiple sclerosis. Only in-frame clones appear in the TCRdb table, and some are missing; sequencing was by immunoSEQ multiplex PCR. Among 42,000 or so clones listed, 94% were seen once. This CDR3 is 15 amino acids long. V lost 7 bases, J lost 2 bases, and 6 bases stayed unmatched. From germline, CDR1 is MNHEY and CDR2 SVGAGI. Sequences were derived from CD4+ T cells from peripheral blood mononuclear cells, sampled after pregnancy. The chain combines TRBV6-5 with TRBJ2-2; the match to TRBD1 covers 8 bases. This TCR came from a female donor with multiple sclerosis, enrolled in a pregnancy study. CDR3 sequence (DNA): TGTGCCAGCATTTCAGGGGGCGCAAACACCGGGGAGCTGTTTTTT. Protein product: CASISGGANTGELFF.